Presented here are 28 T cell receptor beta chains from one specimen sequenced in a study of shared clonotypes between healthy human individuals. Clones were read by immunoSEQ multiplex PCR, and TCRdb kept only the in-frame ones, dropping some. The table lists about 770,000 clones, 72% of them singletons. The sample comprised memory CD4+ T cells sorted from blood. As to subset: CD45RA-negative fraction. All receptors derive from a young woman in good health.

On this clone itself: This CDR3 is also generated by other DNA sequences in the sample. Written as DNA, the CDR3 is TGTGCCAGCAGCTTCACAGGCGACACTGAAGCTTTCTTT. Encoded protein: CASSFTGDTEAFF. The chain employs TRBV7-9 and TRBJ1-1, with D perhaps matching TRBD1 (5 bases). Trimming left V 3 bases short and J 3 bases short, with 8 bases between. The CDR3 sequence is 13 residues long. Germline V gene data show CDR1 as SEHNR and CDR2 as FQNEAQ (reference sequence).

The chain joins TRBV18 to TRBJ1-1; D call uncertain. This CDR3 region has 13 residues. The germline V gene has CDR1 KGHSH and CDR2 LQKENI. Trimming pared 5 bases from V and 1 base from J, leaving 8 bases between. This chain's CDR3 is CASSAEENTEAFF. CDR3 nucleotide sequence: TGTGCCAGCTCAGCAGAGGAGAACACTGAAGCTTTCTTT.

This clone was recorded many times. The V call is TRBV4-2, the J call TRBJ1-2, with D possibly matching TRBD1 (5 bases). The germline gives CDR1 LGHNA, CDR2 YNFKEQ. V lost 5 bases and J 0 bases, leaving 13 bases between the germline ends. The CDR3 covers 15 residues. CDR3 in DNA: TGTGCCAGCAGCTTAATGCAGGGAGCTAACTATGGCTACACCTTC. Translating it yields CASSLMQGANYGYTF.

This clone came up many times. The genes are TRBV19 and TRBJ1-2, with D possibly being TRBD1 (5 bases). CDR3 length equals 15 residues. The V gene's germline CDR1 is LNHDA and CDR2 SQIVND (reference sequence). The V end was cut by 5 bases, the J end by 1 base, with 14 bases between. In DNA form, the CDR3 reads TGTGCCAGTAGTGTTCGTGGGGGAAGTAACTATGGCTACACCTTC. Translation: CASSVRGGSNYGYTF.

This clone came up a few times. The chain has TRBV7-8 and TRBJ1-5; TRBD1 is a possible D gene (6 bases). Germline V CDR1 and CDR2: SGHVS, FQNEAQ. The CDR3 is 13 amino acids. Trimming removed 4 bases at V and 5 bases at J, with 9 bases between. The CDR3 loop is CASSSWTDQPQHF. The CDR3 DNA sequence: TGTGCCAGCAGCTCCTGGACAGATCAGCCCCAGCATTTT. The full variable domain, completed using reference TRBV7-8 and TRBJ1-5, is GAGVSQSPRYKVAKRGQDVALRCDPISGHVSLFWYQQALGQGPEFLTYFQNEAQLDKSGLPSDRFFAERPEGSVSTLKIQRTQQEDSAVYLCASSSWTDQPQHFGDGTRLSIL.

CDR3 in DNA: TGTGCCAGCAGTTTGACGGGAGTTAAGGTGCAGTACTTC. Translated: CASSLTGVKVQYF. The rearrangement joins TRBV28 to TRBJ2-7; D may be TRBD2 (6 bases). The length of the CDR3 is 13 residues. V lost 3 bases and J lost 9, with 15 bases in between. Germline V gene data show CDR1 as MDHEN and CDR2 as SYDVKM.

A few counts support this clone. This chain joins TRBV28 and TRBJ1-5, with D maybe TRBD1 (5 bases). The germline gives CDR1 MDHEN, CDR2 SYDVKM. The CDR3 is made up of 14 amino acids. Deletions cut 6 bases from V and 7 bases from J, with 16 bases between. This CDR3 reads CASSPRPEGQPQHF. The DNA for the CDR3 is TGTGCCAGCAGCCCCAGGCCGGAGGGGCAGCCCCAGCATTTT.

The CDR3 sequence: CASRDSNSNQPQHF. In DNA form, the CDR3 reads TGTGCCAGCAGGGACAGTAATAGCAATCAGCCCCAGCATTTT. The V call is TRBV2, the J call TRBJ1-5, with a possible D match to TRBD1 (6 bases). This CDR3 has 14 amino acids. Germline V lookup: CDR1 SNHLY, CDR2 FYNNEI. Trimming cost V 6 bases and J 0 bases, with 9 bases left between them.

The chain employs TRBV11-2 and TRBJ2-7; 11 positions agree with TRBD2. Germline V gene lookup returns CDR1 SGHAT and CDR2 FQNNGV. The CDR3 extends over 19 amino acids. V dropped 5 bases and J dropped 4; count of bases not matched to a gene: 19. CDR3 in DNA: TGTGCCAGCAGCCCAAAGGGTTTTCCACTAGCGGGAGTAAGGTACGAGCAGTACTTC. This sequence encodes CASSPKGFPLAGVRYEQYF.

As regards this clone: The same CDR3 is also encoded by other DNA sequences in this sample. This chain uses TRBV5-6 with TRBJ2-7; 15 bases agree with TRBD2. The CDR3 is 17 amino acids. The V gene's germline CDR1 is SGHDT and CDR2 YYEEEE. The V gene end was trimmed by 4 bases and the J gene end by 2 bases; junction bases not matched to a gene: 7. The CDR3 DNA reads as TGTGCCAGCAGCAGCGGGACTAGCGGGAGGATCCCCTACGAGCAGTACTTC. It translates to CASSSGTSGRIPYEQYF.

The CDR3 DNA reads as TGTGCCAGCAGTTACGGCCGGGGCGCGGCTGGAGAAAAACTGTTTTTT. Translating it yields CASSYGRGAAGEKLFF. This rearrangement joins TRBV6-5 to TRBJ1-4; D possibly corresponds to TRBD1 (5 bases). The V and J ends lost 2 bases and 8 bases respectively, with 18 bases between them. The CDR3 is 16 residues long. Germline CDR1 and CDR2: MNHEY and SVGAGI.

The chain couples TRBV5-1 to TRBJ2-1; 8 bases match TRBD2. The CDR3 has 14 residues. CDR1 SGHRS and CDR2 YFSETQ come from the germline V gene. V shed 5 bases, J shed 1 base, and the junction held 2 bases outside the gene matches. CDR3 residues: CASRAGESYNEQFF. Written as DNA, the CDR3 is TGCGCCAGCAGAGCGGGAGAATCCTACAATGAGCAGTTCTTC.

This clone was picked up one time. The chain is built from TRBV5-1 and TRBJ1-6, with D unclear. The V gene's germline CDR1 is SGHRS and CDR2 YFSETQ. The CDR3 totals 14 residues. V was clipped by 4 bases and J by 7 bases, with 12 bases between them. The CDR3 loop reads CASSQDGENSPLHF. CDR3 DNA sequence: TGCGCCAGCAGCCAGGACGGCGAAAATTCACCCCTCCACTTT.

This chain joins TRBV2 and TRBJ2-1; D unresolved. Per germline, CDR1 SNHLY and CDR2 FYNNEI. Trimming cost V 1 base and J 0 bases, with 10 bases left between them. The CDR3 is 16 amino acids. CDR3 region: CASSEEKLSSYNEQFF. CDR3 nucleotide sequence: TGTGCCAGCAGTGAAGAAAAGCTGAGCTCCTACAATGAGCAGTTCTTC.

J is TRBJ1-2 and V is TRBV2, with D unresolved. V shed 5 bases and J shed 8 bases, with 12 bases lying between them. Germline values: CDR1 SNHLY, CDR2 FYNNEI. The CDR3 runs 12 residues. The DNA of the CDR3 is TGTGCCAGCAGTATCTCCGACGACGGCTACACCTTC. This translates into CASSISDDGYTF.

This clone came up once. Other DNA sequences within the sample encode an identical CDR3. The chain has TRBV5-6 and TRBJ2-3; D is ambiguous. This CDR3 has 13 residues. Trimming took 1 base from V and 1 from J, leaving 4 bases between them. The germline gives CDR1 SGHDT, CDR2 YYEEEE. The CDR3 nucleotides read TGTGCCAGCAGCTTGACCGGCACAGATACGCAGTATTTT. Translating it yields CASSLTGTDTQYF.

This clone has just one count. The rearrangement links TRBV6-5 to TRBJ2-7; 12 bases match TRBD1. The junction had 9 bases not matched to a gene; V was cut back by 6 bases and J by 12 bases. Per germline, CDR1 MNHEY and CDR2 SVGAGI. The CDR3 runs 13 residues. The CDR3 sequence is CASRSGTGGELYF. CDR3 in DNA: TGTGCCAGCAGGTCCGGGACAGGGGGCGAATTGTACTTC.

This sequence joins TRBV14 and TRBJ2-1; D gene uncertain. This CDR3 is built from 13 residues. Trimming removed 4 bases at V and 9 bases at J, with 13 bases between. Germline V lookup: CDR1 SGHDN, CDR2 FVKESK. The CDR3 is CASSLTLLTEQFF. CDR3 DNA sequence: TGTGCCAGCAGCCTAACCTTGTTGACTGAGCAGTTCTTC.

V is TRBV11-1 and J is TRBJ2-7; D is uncertain. V shed 3 bases and J shed 2 bases, with 14 bases lying between them. The CDR3 has 15 residues. Germline values: CDR1 SGHAT, CDR2 FQDESV (reference sequence). As DNA, the CDR3 is TGTGCCAGCAGCTTCACAGTGGCGGCTACCTACGAGCAGTACTTC. It is translated as CASSFTVAATYEQYF.

V is TRBV18 and J is TRBJ1-1; no clear D gene. V shed 3 bases and J shed 7 bases, with 15 bases lying between them. This CDR3 spans 14 amino acids. Germline V gene lookup returns CDR1 KGHSH and CDR2 LQKENI. CDR3 sequence reads: CASSPAPDVSEAFF. In nucleotides, the CDR3 is TGTGCCAGCTCACCCGCCCCGGACGTCAGTGAAGCTTTCTTT.

The chain links TRBV10-1 to TRBJ2-2, with TRBD2 matching over 7 bases. The CDR3 consists of 14 residues. Germline CDR1 reads WNHNN; CDR2 reads SYGVQD (reference sequence). V shed 4 bases and J 6 bases; nucleotides not matched to a gene: 5. In DNA form, the CDR3 reads TGCGCCAGCAGTGCGGTTGCGGGAGCCGGGGAGCTGTTTTTT. Translation gives CASSAVAGAGELFF.

This clone came up a few times. The genes are TRBV6-1 and TRBJ2-3, with D tentatively TRBD2 (6 bases). This CDR3 spans 15 amino acids. Per germline, CDR1 MNHNS and CDR2 SASEGT. V lost 6 bases, J lost 1 base, and 14 bases lay in between. CDR3 amino acids: CASRGDLGRTDTQYF. In DNA form, the CDR3 reads TGTGCCAGCAGGGGGGACTTGGGGCGCACAGATACGCAGTATTTT.

The V and J genes are TRBV9 and TRBJ2-4; D assignment may be TRBD1 or TRBD2 (6 bases each). In germline, CDR1 is SGDLS, CDR2 YYNGEE. The CDR3 totals 13 residues. Trimming removed 0 bases from V and 11 bases from J, with 12 bases in between. The DNA of the CDR3 is TGTGCCAGCAGCGTAGTGTTTGGGGGGCTTCAGTACTTC. Its translation is CASSVVFGGLQYF.

The chain has TRBV6-4 and TRBJ1-2; D is undetermined. This CDR3 region has 13 residues. Germline values: CDR1 MRHNA, CDR2 SNTAGT. V was shortened by 1 base and J by 7 bases, with 10 bases between the two germline ends. The CDR3 region is CASSDFKISGYTF. The CDR3 bases are TGTGCCAGCAGTGACTTTAAGATCTCTGGCTACACCTTC.

The genes are TRBV11-2 and TRBJ2-3; TRBD2 might be the D (6 bases). V lost 5 bases, J lost 2 bases, and 14 bases lay in between. Germline CDR1 and CDR2: SGHAT and FQNNGV. This CDR3 has 15 amino acids. CDR3 in amino acids: CASSRREPNTDTQYF. The CDR3 DNA is TGTGCCAGCAGCCGGAGGGAACCGAACACAGATACGCAGTATTTT.

The chain uses TRBV6-6 and TRBJ2-7; D may be TRBD2 (5 bases). There are 13 residues in the CDR3. V was cut by 5 bases and J by 6 bases, with 14 bases left in between. Germline loops: CDR1 MNHNY, CDR2 SVGAGI (reference sequence). The CDR3 is CASSLREGFEQYF. CDR3 nucleotide sequence: TGTGCCAGCAGTCTCCGGGAAGGGTTCGAGCAGTACTTC.

About this clone itself: A read error may account for a junction end that differs from germline. V is TRBV18 and J is TRBJ1-1; no reliable D call. The V gene's germline CDR1 is KGHSH and CDR2 LQKENI. The CDR3 is 13 amino acids. As DNA, the CDR3 is TGTGCCAGCTCACCCAGGATGAACGCTGAAGCTTTCTTT. This translates into CASSPRMNAEAFF.

This chain uses TRBV28 with TRBJ2-2; D may correspond to TRBD1 or TRBD2 (5 bases each). V was pared by 5 bases and J by 6 bases, with 19 bases between. The CDR3 runs to 16 residues. Germline CDR1 MDHEN, CDR2 SYDVKM. The CDR3 sequence: CASSEPGASESGELFF. CDR3 nucleotides: TGTGCCAGCAGTGAACCCGGGGCATCAGAGTCCGGGGAGCTGTTTTTT.